This section outlines one T cell receptor (beta chain) sequence together with its context. These data are taken from a study of response to subunit inactivated influenza vaccine. TCRdb processed the RT-PCR reads anew with MiXCR; each CDR3 protein has one entry. Of 500,000 to 550,000 distinct CDR3 sequences listed, approximately 7.1% are singletons. The germline gives CDR1 DFQATT, CDR2 SNEGSKA (reference sequence). Trimming left V 0 bases short and J 5 bases short, with 13 bases between. This CDR3 contains 14 residues. The specimen comprised PBMCs from blood, sampled around 25 months after vaccination. The rearrangement joins TRBV20-1 to TRBJ1-1; TRBD1 is a possible D gene (5 bases). This clonotype was obtained from a man aged 50 to 69 who received an inactivated influenza vaccine. The chain's CDR3 is CSARDAGPVTEAFF. The CDR3 DNA reads TGCAGTGCTAGAGACGCAGGGCCGGTTACTGAAGCTTTCTTT.